The clone carrying this T cell receptor (beta chain) has more than one count but fewer than ten. V dropped 0 bases and J dropped 3 bases, with 12 bases sitting between them. Germline CDR1 and CDR2: MNHNS and SASEGT. The CDR3 sequence is 16 residues long. These data belong to a study of T cell clones after liver transplantation. About the study: A pre-transplant mixed lymphocyte reaction with TCRbeta sequencing defined graft-donor-reactive clones followed in post-transplant blood. Blood was drawn pre-transplant, before withdrawal, and after full or failed withdrawal.

Libraries were prepared by immunoSEQ multiplex PCR; TCRdb keeps only in-frame clonotypes and omits some of them. The table has about 11,000 clones, 71% seen once. The sequence derives from a human patient who received a liver transplant. A share of the T cells may be of graft donor origin. Sequencing was performed on CD4+ T cells from blood, taken around 31 months after liver transplant. The chain uses TRBV6-1 and TRBJ1-5; possibly TRBD1 for D (5 bases). The DNA for the CDR3 is TGTGCCAGCAGTGAAGCGCATGACAGCCTCAATCAGCCCCAGCATTTT. Translated, it gives CASSEAHDSLNQPQHF.